These T cell receptor beta chains were read from a single sample in a study of cytomegalovirus exposure and HLA in healthy donors. Profiled with immunoSEQ multiplex PCR; TCRdb holds only in-frame clones, not every one. Of 90,000 to 120,000 clones in the sample, 76% are singletons; the top ten hold about 2%. Sequenced: PBMCs. Receptor source: a man between 18 and 29 years old in good health and CMV-seronegative. Both conserved end residues are part of each CDR3. A D gene is named only where the DNA matches it firmly. Clone size is stated in some rows and not others, as once, few, many or a class when expanded.

V,J,size,D,DNA,CDR3
TRBV2,TRBJ1-3,-,-,TGTGCCAGCAGTGAAGGGGGCATCGGTGGAAACACCATATATTTT,CASSEGGIGGNTIYF
TRBV7-2,TRBJ1-1,once,-,TGTGCCAGCAGCTTAGGGGGCCCGAACACTGAAGCTTTCTTT,CASSLGGPNTEAFF
TRBV2,TRBJ2-2,-,-,TGTGCCAGCTACATGCCTGGGAACACCGGGGAGCTGTTTTTT,CASYMPGNTGELFF
TRBV2,TRBJ2-5,once,TRBD2,TGTGCCAGCAGTGCGTTAGCGGGGCTCTCCCAGTACTTC,CASSALAGLSQYF
TRBV2,TRBJ2-2,-,-,TGTGCCAGCACCGGGGAAATCACCGGGGAGCTGTTTTTT,CASTGEITGELFF
TRBV6-5,TRBJ1-4,-,-,TGTGCCAGCAGAATGGAGGGTACTAATGAAAAACTGTTTTTT,CASRMEGTNEKLFF
TRBV6-1,TRBJ1-5,few,-,TGTGCCAGCAGTATCCCGTCCTCCTTCGATCAGCCCCAGCATTTT,CASSIPSSFDQPQHF
TRBV2,TRBJ1-5,-,-,TGTGCCAGCGGGAGAAGAGAGTATCAGCCCCAGCATTTT,CASGRREYQPQHF
TRBV18,TRBJ1-1,few,TRBD1,TGTGCCAGCTCCTCCCGACAGGGGGCCTATGAAGCTTTCTTT,CASSSRQGAYEAFF
TRBV7-2,TRBJ2-7,-,-,TGTGCCAGCAGCTTAACCTCGGGAGCGGGCTACGAGCAGTACTTC,CASSLTSGAGYEQYF
TRBV19,TRBJ2-1,few,TRBD2,TGTGCCAGTAGCCGAACTAGCGGGGGCTACAATGAGCAGTTCTTC,CASSRTSGGYNEQFF
TRBV7-9,TRBJ1-1,-,-,TGTGCCAGCAGCCAGAATGGGGCCGCTGAAGCTTTCTTT,CASSQNGAAEAFF
TRBV27,TRBJ2-2,-,TRBD2,TGTGCCAGCAGACGAGGACTAGCGGGGGGTAAAACCGGGGAGCTGTTTTTT,CASRRGLAGGKTGELFF
TRBV7-9,TRBJ1-4,few,TRBD1,TGTGCCAGCAGCTCCAGGAGGGACAGGGGGAGTGAAAAACTGTTTTTT,CASSSRRDRGSEKLFF
TRBV6-1,TRBJ1-1,-,TRBD1,TGTGCCAGCAGTGCTCACAGGGGGCGTATACCCATTGAAGCTTTCTTT,CASSAHRGRIPIEAFF
TRBV15,TRBJ1-1,-,-,TGTGCCACCAGCACCCGGCGGCAGAACACTGAAGCTTTCTTT,CATSTRRQNTEAFF
TRBV10-3,TRBJ2-7,once,TRBD1,TGTGCCATCAGTGAGGATACGGGACAGGGTAACGAGCAGTACTTC,CAISEDTGQGNEQYF
TRBV7-2,TRBJ2-3,-,-,TGTGCCAGCAGCTTATCAGCGCTGGGGCTACCTACAGATACGCAGTATTTT,CASSLSALGLPTDTQYF
TRBV15,TRBJ2-3,-,-,TGTGCCACCAGCAGAGATGTCTCTCGCACAGATACGCAGTATTTT,CATSRDVSRTDTQYF
TRBV6-1,TRBJ2-2,-,-,TGTGCCAGCAGTCTTGCGGACCTCGCGGGCGGGGAGCTGTTTTTT,CASSLADLAGGELFF
TRBV5-4,TRBJ2-3,-,-,TGTGCCAGCAGCCCCTTCGGGGGAACAGATACGCAGTATTTT,CASSPFGGTDTQYF
TRBV5-6,TRBJ1-2,-,-,TGTGCCAGCACATCAAACAGGGCCTATGGCTACACCTTC,CASTSNRAYGYTF
TRBV18,TRBJ1-5,-,-,TGTGCCAGCTCACCTCAGGGTGACCAGCCCCAGCATTTT,CASSPQGDQPQHF
TRBV4-3,TRBJ2-3,-,TRBD2,TGCGCCAGCAGCCAAGATGCCCAGCGGGGGCCCACAGATACGCAGTATTTT,CASSQDAQRGPTDTQYF
TRBV6-5,TRBJ2-7,once,TRBD1,TGTGCCAGCAGTTATACCCGGGACAGATACGAGCAGTACTTC,CASSYTRDRYEQYF
TRBV6-6,TRBJ1-5,few,-,TGTGCCAGCAGCCCGGACATCCCTCAGCCCCAGCATTTT,CASSPDIPQPQHF
TRBV5-5,TRBJ1-2,-,-,TGTGCCAGCAGCAACCAGGGGAATGGCTACACCTTC,CASSNQGNGYTF
TRBV29-1,TRBJ2-7,-,TRBD1,TGCAGCGGGAGAAGGGACAGGGAACAGTACGAGCAGTACTTC,CSGRRDREQYEQYF
TRBV6-1,TRBJ2-2,-,-,TGTGCCAGCAGTCCCAGGCTATACACCGGGGAGCTGTTTTTT,CASSPRLYTGELFF
TRBV15,TRBJ1-1,-,TRBD1,TGTGCCACCAGCAGAGATCGCCAGGGGGGCTCGGCTTTCTTT,CATSRDRQGGSAFF
TRBV30,TRBJ1-1,-,-,TGTGCCTGGAGGGGGGGGGACGGAACTTACCCGCGGCCAGCTTTCTTT,CAWRGGDGTYPRPAFF
TRBV6-4,TRBJ2-1,-,TRBD1,TGTGCCAGCAGTGAGGGGGACAGCTCCTACAATGAGCAGTTCTTC,CASSEGDSSYNEQFF
TRBV27,TRBJ2-3,-,-,TGTGCCAGCAGATCCGACAGATTCACAGATACGCAGTATTTT,CASRSDRFTDTQYF
TRBV2,TRBJ1-1,few,-,TGTGCCAGCAGTGGTGGGCGGAACACTGAAGCTTTCTTT,CASSGGRNTEAFF
TRBV19,TRBJ2-7,-,-,TGTGCCAGTAGTCCACAGGGTTTCTACGAGCAGTACTTC,CASSPQGFYEQYF
TRBV7-9,TRBJ2-2,-,TRBD1,TGTGCCAGCAGCCCACCCGGGACAGGGGTTGCCGGGGAGCTGTTTTTT,CASSPPGTGVAGELFF
TRBV19,TRBJ1-2,-,TRBD1,TGTGCCAGTAGTATTCGACAGGCAGGGGGCGGCTACACCTTC,CASSIRQAGGGYTF
TRBV4-2,TRBJ1-5,-,-,TGTGCCAGCAGCCAAGAGGCGGGGGAGGGAATTCAGCCCCAGCATTTT,CASSQEAGEGIQPQHF
TRBV18,TRBJ2-3,once,-,TGTGCCAGCTCACCGGCCAGGCACGGCACAGATACGCAGTATTTT,CASSPARHGTDTQYF
TRBV19,TRBJ2-7,-,TRBD1,TGTGCCAGTAGCGGGGGACAGGGCTTAAGCTACGAGCAGTACTTC,CASSGGQGLSYEQYF
TRBV7-2,TRBJ1-2,-,-,TGTGCCAGCAGCCCTACCCCCTCTCCTTCTTTATATGGCTACACCTTC,CASSPTPSPSLYGYTF
TRBV5-6,TRBJ2-7,-,TRBD2,TGTGCCAGCAGCTTCTTAGCGGGGAACATCTACGAGCAGTACTTC,CASSFLAGNIYEQYF
TRBV27,TRBJ1-1,-,TRBD1,TGTGCCAGCAGTTTCGGGACAGGGGAAACTGAAGCTTTCTTT,CASSFGTGETEAFF
TRBV4-2,TRBJ1-4,-,-,TGTGCCAGCAGCCAAGAACAGGGCCCGAAGATACTTAATGAAAAACTGTTTTTT,CASSQEQGPKILNEKLFF
TRBV7-2,TRBJ1-6,-,-,TGTGCCAGCAGCTATCGGGGGGCTAATTCACCCCTCCACTTT,CASSYRGANSPLHF
TRBV6-4,TRBJ2-2,-,-,TGTGCCAGCAGTGTGGAGGCGGACGGGGAGCTGTTTTTT,CASSVEADGELFF
TRBV5-6,TRBJ1-4,-,-,TGTGCCAGCAGCTTCAGGGATCCCCTCAAGGAAAAACTGTTTTTT,CASSFRDPLKEKLFF
TRBV6-5,TRBJ2-3,-,TRBD1,TGTGCCAGCAGGAAGACAGGGTCTATAGATACGCAGTATTTT,CASRKTGSIDTQYF
TRBV10-3,TRBJ1-6,-,TRBD1,TGTGCCATCAGGGACCGGGGACAGGGGTCTTTTTCACCCCTCCACTTT,CAIRDRGQGSFSPLHF
TRBV5-4,TRBJ2-3,-,-,TGTGCCAGCAGCTTGGCGGCAGATACGCAGTATTTT,CASSLAADTQYF
TRBV15,TRBJ2-5,-,TRBD2,TGTGCCACCAGCAGCCGGCGGCTAGCGGGGGGGTACCAAGAGACCCAGTACTTC,CATSSRRLAGGYQETQYF
TRBV6-6,TRBJ1-2,-,-,TGTGCCAGCAGTTACACAGGGACCTCTGACGGCTACACCTTC,CASSYTGTSDGYTF
TRBV29-1,TRBJ2-7,-,TRBD2,TGCAGCGTTGGATTGCGGGGGGGGATCAGCGAGCAGTACTTC,CSVGLRGGISEQYF
TRBV7-8,TRBJ1-5,once,TRBD1,TGTGCCAGCAGCCCTAACAGACGACAGGGGGTTTATCAGCCCCAGCATTTT,CASSPNRRQGVYQPQHF
TRBV25-1,TRBJ2-5,-,-,TGTGCCAGCAGTCGCGTACGCGGGGAGCAGTACTTC,CASSRVRGEQYF
TRBV28,TRBJ2-7,-,-,TGTGCCAGCAGTTTCGACGAGCAGTACTTC,CASSFDEQYF
TRBV7-8,TRBJ2-7,-,-,TGTGCCAGCAGCTTATCCCCCGGCTACGAGCAGTACTTC,CASSLSPGYEQYF